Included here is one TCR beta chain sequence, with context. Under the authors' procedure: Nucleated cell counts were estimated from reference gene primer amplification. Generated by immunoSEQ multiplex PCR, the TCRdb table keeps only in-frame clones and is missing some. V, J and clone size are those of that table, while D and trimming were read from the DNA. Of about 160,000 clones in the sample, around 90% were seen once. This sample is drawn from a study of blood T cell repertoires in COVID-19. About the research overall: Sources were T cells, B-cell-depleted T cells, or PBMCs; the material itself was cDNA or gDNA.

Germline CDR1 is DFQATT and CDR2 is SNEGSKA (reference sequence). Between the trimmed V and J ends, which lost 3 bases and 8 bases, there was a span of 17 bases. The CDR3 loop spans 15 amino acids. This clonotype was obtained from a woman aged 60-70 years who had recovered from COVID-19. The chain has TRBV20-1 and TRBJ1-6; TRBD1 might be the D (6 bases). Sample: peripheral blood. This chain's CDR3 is CSASTRGGSDSPLHF. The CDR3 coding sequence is TGCAGTGCTAGTACCCGAGGGGGATCGGATTCACCCCTCCACTTT.